The 4 T cell receptor beta chains below all came from one sample that was sequenced in a study of cytomegalovirus exposure and HLA in healthy donors. The PCR used 60 Vbeta and 13 Jbeta primers. Method: immunoSEQ multiplex PCR; TCRdb's copy keeps in-frame clones and lacks some. The sample carries some 150,000 clones, nearly 80% recorded once. The specimen sequenced was PBMCs. The receptors derive from a man in his forties or fifties in good health and CMV-seropositive.

The CDR3 coding sequence is TGTGCCAGTAGTATAACAGGTCCGCAGCCCCAGCATTTT. It specifies CASSITGPQPQHF. The V call is TRBV19, the J call TRBJ1-5, with a possible D match to TRBD1 (5 bases). Trimming removed 2 bases from V and 7 bases from J, with 9 bases in between. The CDR3 is made up of 13 amino acids. Per the germline V gene, CDR1 is LNHDA and CDR2 is SQIVND (reference sequence). Full variable domain (remainder filled in from reference TRBV19 and TRBJ1-5): DGGITQSPKYLFRKEGQNVTLSCEQNLNHDAMYWYRQDPGQGLRLIYYSQIVNDFQKGDIAEGYSVSREKKESFPLTVTSAQKNPTAFYLCASSITGPQPQHFGDGTRLSIL.

The CDR3 sequence: CASSLGEGVAVSYEQYF. Written as DNA, the CDR3 is TGTGCCAGCAGCTTGGGGGAGGGAGTAGCGGTCTCCTACGAGCAGTACTTC. The chain couples TRBV5-4 to TRBJ2-7, with 7 nucleotides matching TRBD2. The germline V gene has CDR1 SGHNT and CDR2 YYREEE (reference sequence). The CDR3 sequence is 17 residues long. V lost 0 bases and J lost 0; bases outside the gene matches: 9.

The genes are TRBV5-5 and TRBJ2-2, with 7 bases identical to TRBD1. Trimming removed 3 bases from V and 0 bases from J; junction bases left unmatched: 2. This CDR3 region has 15 residues. CDR1 SGHKS and CDR2 YYEKEE come from the germline V gene (reference sequence). The CDR3 here is CASSWGTANTGELFF. CDR3 bases: TGTGCCAGCAGCTGGGGGACAGCGAACACCGGGGAGCTGTTTTTT.

The chain has TRBV6-5 and TRBJ2-5; D unresolved. Germline values: CDR1 MNHEY, CDR2 SVGAGI. The length of the CDR3 is 15 residues. V dropped 6 bases and J dropped 2 bases, with 16 bases sitting between them. CDR3 region: CASSPYSPIQETQYF. CDR3 in DNA: TGTGCCAGCAGCCCTTACAGTCCGATACAAGAGACCCAGTACTTC.